These 5 T cell receptor beta chains came from one sample sequenced in a study of blood T cell repertoires in COVID-19. Method: immunoSEQ multiplex PCR; TCRdb's copy keeps in-frame clones and lacks some. Counted here are about 130,000 clones, roughly 86% occurring once; the ten biggest clones make up 10% to 15%. The material sequenced was peripheral blood. These receptors were collected from a human donor in a cohort sampled during active COVID-19.

About this clone: Distinct nucleotide sequences in the sample also encode this CDR3. The gene calls are TRBV5-1 and TRBJ1-3, with D perhaps matching TRBD1 (6 bases). The length of the CDR3 is 15 residues. Germline CDR1 and CDR2: SGHRS and YFSETQ. Trimming took 2 bases from V and 0 from J, leaving 9 bases between them. CDR3 in DNA: TGCGCCAGCAGCTTAACAGGGAACTCTGGAAACACCATATATTTT. Its translation is CASSLTGNSGNTIYF.

The chain joins TRBV18 to TRBJ1-1; D uncertain. Germline CDR1 reads KGHSH; CDR2 reads LQKENI. The germline V and J ends were trimmed by 6 bases and 4 bases, with 18 bases remaining between them. The CDR3 spans 15 residues. The CDR3 sequence is CASSVDPHRTTEAFF. In DNA, the CDR3 is TGTGCCAGCTCCGTCGACCCCCACAGAACCACTGAAGCTTTCTTT.

This rearrangement joins TRBV27 to TRBJ1-4, with 7 positions matching TRBD1. The CDR3 totals 15 residues. The V gene's germline CDR1 is MNHEY and CDR2 SMNVEV (reference sequence). The V segment lost 0 bases and the J segment 4 bases; nucleotides outside the gene matches: 2. The CDR3: CASSLSGGGNEKLFF. In DNA, the CDR3 is TGTGCCAGCAGTTTATCAGGGGGCGGTAATGAAAAACTGTTTTTT.

On this clone: At one boundary the junction diverges from the germline segment, which might be a read error. The V call is TRBV7-3, the J call TRBJ2-3, with a possible D match to TRBD1 (6 bases). Germline lookup yields CDR1 SGHTA and CDR2 FQGTGA. This CDR3 comprises 14 residues. The CDR3 spells CASSRSVRTETQYF. The CDR3 DNA reads as TGTGCCAGCAGCCGGAGTGTAAGGACAGAGACGCAGTATTTT.

The V and J genes are TRBV5-1 and TRBJ1-5; no clear D. Trimming took 0 bases from V and 5 from J, leaving 12 bases between them. The V gene's germline CDR1 is SGHRS and CDR2 YFSETQ. This CDR3 region has 15 residues. CDR3 loop: CASSLAGTRDQPQHF. The CDR3, as DNA: TGCGCCAGCAGCTTGGCCGGTACTCGGGATCAGCCCCAGCATTTT.